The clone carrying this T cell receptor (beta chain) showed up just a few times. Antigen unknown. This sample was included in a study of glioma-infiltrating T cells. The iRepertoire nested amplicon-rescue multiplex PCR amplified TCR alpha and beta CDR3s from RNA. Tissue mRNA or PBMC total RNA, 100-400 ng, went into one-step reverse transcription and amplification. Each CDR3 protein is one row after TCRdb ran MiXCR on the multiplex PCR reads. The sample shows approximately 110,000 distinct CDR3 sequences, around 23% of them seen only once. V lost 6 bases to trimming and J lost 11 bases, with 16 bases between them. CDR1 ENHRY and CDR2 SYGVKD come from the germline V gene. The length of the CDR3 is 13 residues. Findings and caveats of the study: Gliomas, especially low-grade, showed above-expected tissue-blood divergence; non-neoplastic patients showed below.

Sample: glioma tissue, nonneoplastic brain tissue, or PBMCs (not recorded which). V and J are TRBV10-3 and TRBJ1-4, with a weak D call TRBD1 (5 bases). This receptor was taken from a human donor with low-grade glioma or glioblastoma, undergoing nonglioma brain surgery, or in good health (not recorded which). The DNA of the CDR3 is TGTGCCATCAGCCTAACTCCGGACAACAAACTGTTTTTT. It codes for CAISLTPDNKLFF.